Listed here are 23 T cell receptor beta chains from one sample, sequenced in a study of yellow fever vaccine responses in identical twins. TCRdb reanalysed the RT-PCR reads using MiXCR and keeps one entry per CDR3 protein. The table records 3,000 to 3,500 distinct CDR3 sequences, approximately 80% of them present only once. Sequencing was performed on T cells from blood (PBMCs), unsorted or a sorted subset (not recorded which), taken before or after yellow fever vaccination (not recorded which). These receptors were taken from a woman between 18 and 30 years old who received the yellow fever vaccine.

This clonotype was seen more than once but under ten times. The rearrangement links TRBV7-9 to TRBJ2-1; no definite D call. Germline assignment: CDR1 SEHNR and CDR2 FQNEAQ (reference sequence). The CDR3 totals 11 residues. Between the trimmed V and J ends, which lost 2 bases and 6 bases, there was a span of 2 bases. The CDR3 loop reads CASSLSNEQFF. DNA for the CDR3: TGTGCCAGCAGCTTAAGCAATGAGCAGTTCTTC.

In this sample, this clonotype turned up a few times. The chain employs TRBV7-9 and TRBJ2-7; D ambiguous. The CDR3 covers 12 residues. V was clipped by 1 base and J by 1 base, with 2 bases between them. CDR1 SEHNR and CDR2 FQNEAQ come from the germline V gene (reference sequence). CDR3 nucleotides: TGTGCCAGCAGCTTAGGTTCCTACGAGCAGTACTTC. Translation gives CASSLGSYEQYF.

CDR3 sequence reads: CASSPPRQENTGELFF. CDR3 coding DNA: TGCGCCAGCAGCCCACCGAGACAGGAGAACACCGGGGAGCTGTTTTTT. This chain joins TRBV4-1 and TRBJ2-2; a possible D gene is TRBD1 (6 bases). Germline V CDR1 and CDR2: MGHRA, YSYEKL. The CDR3 totals 16 residues. The V end lost 4 bases, the J end lost 1 base, and 13 bases lay between the germline ends.

This chain uses TRBV20-1 with TRBJ2-4; D is uncertain. V lost 7 bases and J lost 9, with 19 bases in between. This CDR3 comprises 13 residues. Germline values: CDR1 DFQATT, CDR2 SNEGSKA (reference sequence). In DNA, the CDR3 is TGCAGTGTCCTTTCTGGGGATTGGGGCATTCAGTACTTC. This sequence encodes CSVLSGDWGIQYF.

V is TRBV27 and J is TRBJ2-7, with TRBD1 as a possible D gene (6 bases). The CDR3 contains 14 residues. Germline V CDR1 and CDR2: MNHEY, SMNVEV (reference sequence). V dropped 2 bases and J dropped 3 bases, with 11 bases sitting between them. CDR3 loop: CASSLTGPYYEQYF. The CDR3 DNA reads TGTGCCAGCAGTTTAACAGGGCCCTACTACGAGCAGTACTTC.

The chain couples TRBV7-2 to TRBJ2-2, with TRBD1 matching 7 bases. The ends lost 9 bases at V and 4 bases at J; junction bases unmatched: 11. This CDR3 has 15 residues. Germline V gene data show CDR1 as SGHTA and CDR2 as FQGNSA. Here the CDR3 DNA reads TGTGCCAGAAGCCTCCTTGGGACAGTCACCGGGGAGCTGTTTTTT. Protein product: CARSLLGTVTGELFF.

The chain uses TRBV11-2 and TRBJ2-3; 11 positions agree with TRBD2. The ends lost 5 bases at V and 0 bases at J; junction bases unmatched: 4. This CDR3 is 16 amino acids long. Germline CDR1 reads SGHAT; CDR2 reads FQNNGV. DNA of the CDR3: TGTGCCAGCAGCGAAACTAGCGGGGGCAGCACAGATACGCAGTATTTT. It specifies CASSETSGGSTDTQYF.

This chain uses TRBV14 with TRBJ2-2, with D tentatively TRBD2 (6 bases). CDR1 SGHDN and CDR2 FVKESK come from the germline V gene. The V end was cut by 0 bases, the J end by 0 bases, with 11 bases between. The length of the CDR3 is 17 residues. As DNA, the CDR3 is TGTGCCAGCAGCCAAGATCGGGGGAGCGCGAACACCGGGGAGCTGTTTTTT. This encodes CASSQDRGSANTGELFF.

In this sample, this clonotype turned up a few times. The genes are TRBV29-1 and TRBJ1-1; weak D call: TRBD1 (5 bases). Germline lookup yields CDR1 SQVTM and CDR2 ANQGSEA. Trimming took 6 bases from V and 5 from J, leaving 10 bases between them. This CDR3 is built from 11 residues. The chain's CDR3 is CSVVRGTEAFF. The CDR3 coding sequence is TGCAGCGTGGTTCGGGGGACTGAAGCTTTCTTT. The full variable domain, in which reference TRBV29-1 and TRBJ1-1 provide the parts outside the CDR3, is SAVISQKPSRDICQRGTSLTIQCQVDSQVTMMFWYRQQPGQSLTLIATANQGSEATYESGFVIDKFPISRPNLTFSTLTVSNMSPEDSSIYLCSVVRGTEAFFGQGTRLTVV.

The gene calls are TRBV11-1 and TRBJ2-5; maybe TRBD2 (5 bases). The length of the CDR3 is 15 residues. Trimming stripped 5 bases from V and 5 bases from J, with 18 bases between. CDR1 and CDR2 from the germline V gene are SGHAT and FQDESV (reference sequence). The CDR3 DNA is TGTGCCAGCAGCAAACCGGGATTCACTACGGAGACCCAGTACTTC. As protein: CASSKPGFTTETQYF.

This chain joins TRBV20-1 and TRBJ2-1; D could derive from TRBD1 or TRBD2 (5 bases each). V lost 2 bases and J 8 bases, leaving 10 bases between the germline ends. Germline V gives CDR1 DFQATT, CDR2 SNEGSKA (reference sequence). The CDR3 covers 12 residues. As DNA, the CDR3 is TGCAGTGCTAGAATCCGGGACCATGAGCAGTTCTTC. Its protein product is CSARIRDHEQFF.

This clonotype was detected once. The chain carries TRBV4-1 and TRBJ2-5, with D possibly matching TRBD2 (5 bases). This CDR3 comprises 15 residues. V lost 0 bases and J 2 bases, leaving 10 bases between the germline ends. Germline lookup yields CDR1 MGHRA and CDR2 YSYEKL. The DNA of the CDR3 is TGCGCCAGCAGCCAAGATGAAAGAGGGCAAGAGACCCAGTACTTC. As protein: CASSQDERGQETQYF.

The CDR3 nucleotides read TGTGCCAGCAGTGGTTGGACTAGCGGGGACAGCTACGAGCAGTACTTC. Its protein is CASSGWTSGDSYEQYF. V gene TRBV2 combines with J gene TRBJ2-7; 12 bases agree with TRBD2. Germline trimming cut 4 bases from V and 3 bases from J; bases unmatched to any gene: 7. The CDR3 is 16 amino acids. CDR1 is SNHLY and CDR2 is FYNNEI in the germline V gene.

V usage is TRBV10-2 and J usage is TRBJ2-3; 7 bases align to TRBD2. This CDR3 is built from 16 residues. CDR1 and CDR2 (germline): WSHSY, SAAADI. J lost 2 bases, V lost 0 bases, and 5 bases had no gene match. CDR3 sequence reads: CASSESSSGVTDTQYF. The CDR3 DNA follows: TGCGCCAGCAGTGAGTCGTCTAGCGGAGTCACAGATACGCAGTATTTT.

V and J are TRBV29-1 and TRBJ2-7; the D is unclear. Trimming left V 2 bases short and J 2 bases short, with 13 bases between. The CDR3 runs 14 residues. Germline V gene lookup returns CDR1 SQVTM and CDR2 ANQGSEA. The chain's CDR3 is CSVESQENPYEQYF. CDR3 coding DNA: TGCAGCGTTGAAAGCCAGGAAAACCCCTACGAGCAGTACTTC.

The chain combines TRBV29-1 with TRBJ1-2; D gene uncertain. Germline CDR1 SQVTM, CDR2 ANQGSEA. Trimming cost V 7 bases and J 9 bases, with 21 bases left between them. This CDR3 has 13 residues. The CDR3 DNA reads as TGCAGCGCCCTTGGGGAGGGCGGATTTAGCTACACCTTC. Its translation: CSALGEGGFSYTF.

This chain links TRBV29-1 with TRBJ2-5; either TRBD1 or TRBD2 may fit D (5 bases each). Trimming took off 1 base at V and 2 bases at J, with 17 bases between the two ends. This CDR3 has 16 residues. Germline CDR1 and CDR2: SQVTM and ANQGSEA. The CDR3 here is CSVEGGRVREQETQYF. As DNA, the CDR3 is TGCAGCGTTGAAGGTGGCAGGGTGAGGGAACAAGAGACCCAGTACTTC.

This chain uses TRBV11-3 with TRBJ2-7; D not certain. CDR1 and CDR2 (germline): SGHNT, YENEEA. The length of the CDR3 is 16 residues. Trimming took off 5 bases at V and 2 bases at J, with 19 bases between the two ends. The CDR3 here is CASSGSEEPYTYEQYF. The CDR3 DNA reads TGTGCCAGCAGCGGTAGTGAGGAGCCTTACACCTACGAGCAGTACTTC.

The V gene is TRBV7-9, the J gene TRBJ2-3; 10 nucleotides line up with TRBD2. V shed 3 bases and J 6 bases; nucleotides not matched to a gene: 12. The CDR3 spans 17 residues. The germline V gene encodes CDR1 SEHNR and CDR2 FQNEAQ (reference sequence). CDR3 bases: TGTGCCAGCAGCTTCCCGAGGAGCGGGAGGGCGAGCGATACGCAGTATTTT. Translating it yields CASSFPRSGRASDTQYF.

V gene TRBV23-1 combines with J gene TRBJ1-2; D uncertain. TRBV23-1 is designated an ORF whose function remains uncertain. Trimming stripped 2 bases from V and 1 base from J, with 5 bases between. The CDR3 loop spans 13 amino acids. CDR3 loop: CASSQTDNYGYTF. The CDR3 DNA is TGCGCCAGCAGTCAAACCGATAACTATGGCTACACCTTC.

The J gene is TRBJ1-1, the V gene TRBV24-1; TRBD1 is a possible D gene (6 bases). Trimming took 4 bases from V and 5 from J, leaving 16 bases between them. CDR3 size: 15 residues. CDR1 is KGHDR and CDR2 is SFDVKD in the germline V gene. CDR3 sequence: CATSESTGFRTEAFF. In nucleotides, the CDR3 is TGTGCCACCAGTGAATCAACAGGGTTTCGGACTGAAGCTTTCTTT.

The chain's CDR3 is CSVEGGVPNEQFF. The CDR3 bases are TGCAGCGTTGAAGGGGGGGTTCCCAATGAGCAGTTCTTC. This chain joins TRBV29-1 and TRBJ2-1; a weak D match, TRBD2 (6 bases). Trimming pared 1 base from V and 6 bases from J, leaving 10 bases between. In germline, CDR1 is SQVTM, CDR2 ANQGSEA. The CDR3 covers 13 residues.

The chain joins TRBV7-3 to TRBJ2-3; D not resolved. Germline V gives CDR1 SGHTA, CDR2 FQGTGA. Deletions cut 5 bases from V and 9 bases from J, with 15 bases between. The CDR3 extends over 13 amino acids. The CDR3 nucleotides read TGTGCCAGCAGCCACGGAACATCAGGAACGCAGTATTTT. Protein sequence: CASSHGTSGTQYF.